Included here is one TCR beta chain sequence, with context. The sample is drawn from a study of blood T cells in healthy people across ages. It was with a sample-barcoded 5' primer and a J-beta primer mix that a second PCR of about 6 to 12 cycles was run. TCRdb reanalysed the 5' RACE reads using MiXCR and keeps one entry per CDR3 protein. The data show 600,000 or so distinct CDR3 sequences, with 25% to 30% seen just once and about 15% held by the top ten. Each sample used at least 6 million PBMCs. V was pared by 3 bases and J by 6 bases, with 11 bases of the junction left unmatched. Germline CDR1 is SGHRS and CDR2 is YFSETQ. The CDR3 spans 16 residues.

The TCR was taken from a woman over 75 in good health. The V call is TRBV5-1, the J call TRBJ1-5; 8 bases match TRBD1. Sequencing used blood. The CDR3 region is CASSSGQGGGFQPQHF. The CDR3 DNA is TGCGCCAGCAGCTCCGGACAGGGAGGAGGATTTCAGCCCCAGCATTTT.